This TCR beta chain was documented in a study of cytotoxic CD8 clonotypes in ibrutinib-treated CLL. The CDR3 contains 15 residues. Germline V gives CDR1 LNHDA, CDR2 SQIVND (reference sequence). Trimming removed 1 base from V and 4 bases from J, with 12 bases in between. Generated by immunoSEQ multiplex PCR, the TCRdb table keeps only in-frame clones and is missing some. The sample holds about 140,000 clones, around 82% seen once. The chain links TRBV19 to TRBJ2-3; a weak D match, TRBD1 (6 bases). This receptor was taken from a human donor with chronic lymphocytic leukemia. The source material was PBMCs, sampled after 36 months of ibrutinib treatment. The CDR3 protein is CASSIVSRGADTQYF. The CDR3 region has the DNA TGTGCCAGTAGTATAGTCTCCAGGGGCGCAGATACGCAGTATTTT.